Listed below are T cell receptor beta chains from one sample, sequenced in a study of blood T cell dynamics during melanoma immunotherapy. Libraries were prepared by immunoSEQ multiplex PCR; TCRdb keeps only in-frame clonotypes and omits some of them. This table has about 8,500 clones, roughly 77% appearing once. The sequencing here drew on blood, taken from a patient treated with checkpoint blockade. The source is a human donor with melanoma. The CDR3 runs from the conserved cysteine through the conserved F or W. The D gene is left open where the match is weak. Some rows have no size entry. The others give once, few or many, or a class for an expanded clone.

j_gene: TRBJ1-6
v_gene: TRBV2
len: 16
abundance: -
d_gene: TRBD1
CDR3nt: TGTGCCAGATCTAAGGGGGGACAGGGTTTTCATTCACCCCTCCACTTT
CDR3aa: CARSKGGQGFHSPLHF

j_gene: TRBJ1-2
v_gene: TRBV6-1
len: 15
abundance: -
d_gene: TRBD1
CDR3nt: TGTGCCAGCAGGGACAGGTCGCCGGCTAACTATGGCTACACCTTC
CDR3aa: CASRDRSPANYGYTF

j_gene: TRBJ2-3
v_gene: TRBV10-3
len: 18
abundance: medium-sized
d_gene: TRBD2
CDR3nt: TGTGCCGCCGGACCGGGGTTAGCGGGGGGGTCCTCTACAGATACGCAGTATTTT
CDR3aa: CAAGPGLAGGSSTDTQYF

j_gene: TRBJ2-1
v_gene: TRBV6-1
len: 10
abundance: -
d_gene: -
CDR3nt: TGTGCCAGCAGTGACGAGTTGCAGTTCTTC
CDR3aa: CASSDELQFF

j_gene: TRBJ2-2
v_gene: TRBV5-6
len: 17
abundance: -
d_gene: -
CDR3nt: TGTGCCAGCAGCTTGCTTCCCGGACAGAGGAACACCGGGGAGCTGTTTTTT
CDR3aa: CASSLLPGQRNTGELFF

j_gene: TRBJ1-1
v_gene: TRBV5-1
len: 16
abundance: -
d_gene: TRBD1
CDR3nt: TGCGCCAGCAGTCACCACACAGGACAGGGGAACACTGAAGCTTTCTTT
CDR3aa: CASSHHTGQGNTEAFF

j_gene: TRBJ2-6
v_gene: TRBV5-6
len: 15
abundance: -
d_gene: -
CDR3nt: TGTGCCAGCAGCTTGGTGCACTCTGGGGCCAACGTCCTGACTTTC
CDR3aa: CASSLVHSGANVLTF

j_gene: TRBJ1-4
v_gene: TRBV19
len: 13
abundance: -
d_gene: -
CDR3nt: TGTGCCAGTAGACGACAAACTAATGAAAAACTGTTTTTT
CDR3aa: CASRRQTNEKLFF

j_gene: TRBJ1-6
v_gene: TRBV28
len: 16
abundance: -
d_gene: TRBD1
CDR3nt: TGTGCCAGCACCACGGGGGGAGGGGGCTCTACATCACCCCTCCACTTT
CDR3aa: CASTTGGGGSTSPLHF

j_gene: TRBJ1-5
v_gene: TRBV7-2
len: 14
abundance: few
d_gene: -
CDR3nt: TGTGCCAGCAGCTTAGGGGCGGGAGAGGGGCCCCAGCATTTT
CDR3aa: CASSLGAGEGPQHF

j_gene: TRBJ1-5
v_gene: TRBV28
len: 16
abundance: -
d_gene: -
CDR3nt: TGTGCCAGCACAACCCAAGGGCTAGGAAGCAATCAGCCCCAGCATTTT
CDR3aa: CASTTQGLGSNQPQHF

j_gene: TRBJ2-1
v_gene: TRBV18
len: 15
abundance: -
d_gene: -
CDR3nt: TGTGCCAGCTCCCCAAGTTGGCAGGAATTCAATGAGCAGTTCTTC
CDR3aa: CASSPSWQEFNEQFF

j_gene: TRBJ2-1
v_gene: TRBV5-1
len: 16
abundance: -
d_gene: TRBD1
CDR3nt: TGCGCCAGCAGCCCCATGGGGACAGGGGGTATCAATGAGCAGTTCTTC
CDR3aa: CASSPMGTGGINEQFF

j_gene: TRBJ2-1
v_gene: TRBV15
len: 13
abundance: -
d_gene: -
CDR3nt: TGTGCCACCAGCAGAGATACTAGAAATGAGCAGTTCTTC
CDR3aa: CATSRDTRNEQFF

j_gene: TRBJ1-6
v_gene: TRBV10-1
len: 14
abundance: -
d_gene: -
CDR3nt: TGCGCCATCGTCCCTTATCCCTATAATTCACCCCTCCACTTT
CDR3aa: CAIVPYPYNSPLHF

j_gene: TRBJ2-3
v_gene: TRBV6-5
len: 13
abundance: -
d_gene: -
CDR3nt: TGTGCCAGCAGTGCAGGGGGGGGAGATACGCAGTATTTT
CDR3aa: CASSAGGGDTQYF

j_gene: TRBJ2-1
v_gene: TRBV5-5
len: 15
abundance: -
d_gene: -
CDR3nt: TGTGCCAGCAGCTTGGATTCAGGGGCCGGCAATGAGCAGTTCTTC
CDR3aa: CASSLDSGAGNEQFF

j_gene: TRBJ1-3
v_gene: TRBV9
len: 16
abundance: -
d_gene: -
CDR3nt: TGTGCCAGCAGCGTAGAGGGGCGGTCACCTGGAAACACCATATATTTT
CDR3aa: CASSVEGRSPGNTIYF

j_gene: TRBJ1-6
v_gene: TRBV30
len: 18
abundance: -
d_gene: TRBD1
CDR3nt: TGTGCCTGGAGTCGACAGGGCAGGGGTTCGGGCTATAATTCACCCCTCCACTTT
CDR3aa: CAWSRQGRGSGYNSPLHF

j_gene: TRBJ1-5
v_gene: TRBV27
len: 13
abundance: -
d_gene: -
CDR3nt: TGTGCCAGCAGTTTCAGGGAGGGTCAGCCCCAGCATTTT
CDR3aa: CASSFREGQPQHF

j_gene: TRBJ2-3
v_gene: TRBV5-4
len: 14
abundance: -
d_gene: TRBD2
CDR3nt: TGTGCCAGCAGGATTAGCGGGAGTACAGATACGCAGTATTTT
CDR3aa: CASRISGSTDTQYF

j_gene: TRBJ1-2
v_gene: TRBV30
len: 14
abundance: -
d_gene: -
CDR3nt: TGTGCCTGGAGTGTAGGGGGGCTCGTCTATGGCTACACCTTC
CDR3aa: CAWSVGGLVYGYTF

j_gene: TRBJ2-7
v_gene: TRBV4-2
len: 15
abundance: -
d_gene: TRBD2
CDR3nt: TGTGCCAGCAGCCAAAAACTAGCGGGGGGTTACGAGCAGTACTTC
CDR3aa: CASSQKLAGGYEQYF

j_gene: TRBJ2-1
v_gene: TRBV7-6
len: 13
abundance: -
d_gene: -
CDR3nt: TGTGCCAGCAGCCTCTTTGGGTACAATGAGCAGTTCTTC
CDR3aa: CASSLFGYNEQFF

j_gene: TRBJ2-2
v_gene: TRBV7-9
len: 16
abundance: -
d_gene: TRBD2
CDR3nt: TGTGCCAGCAGCCCTAGACTAGCGGGCAACACCGGGGAGCTGTTTTTT
CDR3aa: CASSPRLAGNTGELFF

j_gene: TRBJ2-5
v_gene: TRBV7-2
len: 14
abundance: -
d_gene: -
CDR3nt: TGTGCCAGCAGCTTACCCGGAACGGACGAGACCCAGTACTTC
CDR3aa: CASSLPGTDETQYF

j_gene: TRBJ2-1
v_gene: TRBV4-2
len: 16
abundance: -
d_gene: TRBD1
CDR3nt: TGTGCCAGCAGCCTGGGTGAGGACAGGGCATACAATGAGCAGTTCTTC
CDR3aa: CASSLGEDRAYNEQFF

j_gene: TRBJ2-5
v_gene: TRBV2
len: 12
abundance: -
d_gene: -
CDR3nt: TGTGCCAGCAGTGGGGGAGGCGAGACCCAGTACTTC
CDR3aa: CASSGGGETQYF

j_gene: TRBJ1-4
v_gene: TRBV6-1
len: 20
abundance: -
d_gene: -
CDR3nt: TGTGCCAGCAGTGAAGGACCCCTCCTCAGGGCGGCGGCAACTAATGAAAAACTGTTTTTT
CDR3aa: CASSEGPLLRAAATNEKLFF

j_gene: TRBJ1-6
v_gene: TRBV5-1
len: 16
abundance: -
d_gene: TRBD1
CDR3nt: TGCGCCAGCAGCTTGGCGGGGACAGCCTATAATTCACCCCTCCACTTT
CDR3aa: CASSLAGTAYNSPLHF

j_gene: TRBJ1-4
v_gene: TRBV5-8
len: 15
abundance: -
d_gene: TRBD1
CDR3nt: TGTGCCAGCAGCAAAATGGACAGGTGGGGTGAAAAACTGTTTTTT
CDR3aa: CASSKMDRWGEKLFF

j_gene: TRBJ2-7
v_gene: TRBV15
len: 12
abundance: -
d_gene: -
CDR3nt: TGTGCCACCAGGGGAGAGTCCTACGAGCAGTACTTC
CDR3aa: CATRGESYEQYF

j_gene: TRBJ2-3
v_gene: TRBV6-4
len: 16
abundance: few
d_gene: -
CDR3nt: TGTGCCAGCAGTGACGGAGGGGGGAGTGGTACAGATACGCAGTATTTT
CDR3aa: CASSDGGGSGTDTQYF

j_gene: TRBJ1-1
v_gene: TRBV7-6
len: 13
abundance: -
d_gene: -
CDR3nt: TGTGCCAGCGGGGGGACGGGGAACACTGAAGCTTTCTTT
CDR3aa: CASGGTGNTEAFF

j_gene: TRBJ1-5
v_gene: TRBV27
len: 14
abundance: -
d_gene: -
CDR3nt: TGTGCCAGCAGTCAACAGGGTGGAAATCAGCCCCAGCATTTT
CDR3aa: CASSQQGGNQPQHF

j_gene: TRBJ1-3
v_gene: TRBV21-1
len: 15
abundance: once
d_gene: -
CDR3nt: TGTGCCAGCAGCAAAATCCCAGGACGGGTAAACACCATATATTTT
CDR3aa: CASSKIPGRVNTIYF

j_gene: TRBJ1-1
v_gene: TRBV6-5
len: 16
abundance: -
d_gene: -
CDR3nt: TGTGCCAGCAGTTACCGCGCAGGGGCGACGAACACTGAAGCTTTCTTT
CDR3aa: CASSYRAGATNTEAFF

j_gene: TRBJ2-2
v_gene: TRBV7-3
len: 14
abundance: -
d_gene: -
CDR3nt: TGTGCCAGCAGCTTACCCTCGCCCGGAGGGGAGCTGTTTTTT
CDR3aa: CASSLPSPGGELFF

j_gene: TRBJ2-3
v_gene: TRBV5-6
len: 17
abundance: -
d_gene: TRBD2
CDR3nt: TGTGCCAGCAGCTTCGTAGACTTAGCGGGAGGTCAAGATACGCAGTATTTT
CDR3aa: CASSFVDLAGGQDTQYF

j_gene: TRBJ2-4
v_gene: TRBV7-3
len: 17
abundance: -
d_gene: -
CDR3nt: TGTGCCAGCAGCCCCCACGGGACTTTCGTAGTCAAAAACATTCAGTACTTC
CDR3aa: CASSPHGTFVVKNIQYF

j_gene: TRBJ2-5
v_gene: TRBV5-1
len: 14
abundance: -
d_gene: TRBD1
CDR3nt: TGCGCCAGCAGCAAAAGGACAGGGGGAGAGACCCAGTACTTC
CDR3aa: CASSKRTGGETQYF